This TCR beta chain came from a study of Ad26.COV2.S vaccination and SARS-CoV-2 variants. Across the study: Intramuscularly, Ad26.COV2.S was given either once or twice, 56 days apart. Study-wide results and limits: Individuals receiving vaccine had higher spike-specific TCR breadth than placebo recipients did. Similar non-spike TCR breadth was seen in vaccine and placebo recipients.

The method was immunoSEQ multiplex PCR; TCRdb's version includes in-frame clones alone and lacks a portion of them. This sample has 300,000 to 400,000 clones, with 70% to 90% found just once. The treatment denotes: around 19 received Ad26.COV2.S at low or high dose, single or two shots; several received placebo; per-sample allocation not given. Each sample was drawn 63 days after the first injection (of vaccine or placebo). The CDR3 sequence is 13 residues long. Looked up from germline, CDR1 is SGHTA and CDR2 is FQGNSA. V was shortened by 0 bases and J by 6 bases, with 8 bases between the two germline ends. A remark on this clone: Its antigen is as yet unknown.

The input for sequencing was peripheral blood, taken in a trial of Ad26.COV2.S vaccine versus placebo. The rearrangement links TRBV7-2 to TRBJ1-1, with a tentative D call TRBD1 (5 bases). The origin of this receptor is a person aged 18 to 59 who received the Ad26.COV2.S COVID-19 vaccine or a placebo. CDR3 in amino acids: CASSLARGPEAFF. The CDR3 DNA follows: TGTGCCAGCAGCTTAGCGAGGGGTCCTGAAGCTTTCTTT.